This TCR beta chain was found in a study of glioma-infiltrating T cells. General study results and limits: Above-expected tissue-blood divergence occurred in all gliomas, most in low-grade ones. Tissue and blood shared very few CDR3 sequences.

As to this clonotype: Its target is unknown.

Using RNA template, CDR3s of TCR alpha and beta were amplified with iRepertoire arm-PCR. Tissue mRNA or PBMC total RNA, 100-400 ng, went into one-step reverse transcription and amplification. Each CDR3 protein gets one entry after TCRdb re-called the multiplex PCR reads with MiXCR. The repertoire holds about 140,000 distinct CDR3 sequences, with about two fifths as singletons. Germline lookup yields CDR1 MDHEN and CDR2 SYDVKM. This CDR3 spans 15 amino acids. V lost 9 bases, J lost 4 bases, and 21 bases lay in between. The sequencing sample was made of glioma tissue, nonneoplastic brain tissue, or PBMCs (not recorded which). This chain links TRBV28 with TRBJ1-2, with D possibly being TRBD1 (6 bases). The clonotype comes from a human donor with low-grade glioma or glioblastoma, undergoing nonglioma brain surgery, or in good health (not recorded which). CDR3 nucleotide sequence: TGTGCCAGTAGAGATAATGGGGGCGCCGGCTATGGCTACACCTTC. Translated: CASRDNGGAGYGYTF.